This TCR beta chain was retrieved from a study of CD8 T cells in Susac syndrome. The multiple sclerosis control group comprised treatment-naive patients with stable or active relapsing-remitting disease. TEMRA cells were FACS-enriched, while CD8+ and CD4+ T cells were negatively isolated. Random hexamers were used to reverse transcribe an amount of about 0.45 to 1 ug RNA. With immunoSEQ multiplex PCR, TCR beta CDR3 was amplified across 54 Vbeta and 13 Jbeta. TCRdb fed the immunoSEQ multiplex PCR reads into MiXCR, producing one record per CDR3 protein. This table holds about 76,000 distinct CDR3 sequences, around 90% found once. This CDR3 is built from 13 residues. The V end lost 5 bases, the J end lost 7 bases, and 12 bases lay between the germline ends. Germline lookup yields CDR1 LGHDT and CDR2 YNNKEL (reference sequence).

The sequenced sample was CD8+ T cells from PBMCs. This clonotype originated in a human donor with multiple sclerosis. The rearrangement joins TRBV3-1 to TRBJ1-5; D not resolved. The CDR3 nucleotides read TGTGCCAGCAGCAGGCACCCGGCGCAGCCCCAGCATTTT. It is translated as CASSRHPAQPQHF.